The entry below describes one T cell receptor beta chain. Its antigen remains unknown. The junction departs from the called germline gene at one end, perhaps through a read error. This specimen comes from a study of blood T cells in healthy people across ages. Study as a whole: Per every two T cells, about one barcoded beta molecule was captured by template switching. General observations from the study: Researchers judged that diversity estimates from one million T cells fell short of true values.

Healthy individuals of Caucasian origin from Russia, aged roughly 6 to 95, served as donors. With a J-beta primer mix and a sample-barcoded 5' primer, a second PCR ran roughly 7 to 11 cycles. Tagging of each cDNA molecule was performed by a template-switch adaptor with 12 random nucleotides. In TCRdb, the 5' RACE reads were re-called with MiXCR into one record per CDR3 protein. The sample has roughly 1.7 million distinct CDR3 sequences, around 35% seen once. The germline CDR1 and CDR2 sequences are DFQATT and SNEGSKA (reference sequence). The CDR3 sequence is 9 residues long. The rearrangement uses TRBV20-1 and TRBJ2-1, with unresolved D. Sequencing used blood. The sequence derives from a woman between 25 and 40 years old in good health. CDR3 loop: CSAGEEQFF. In DNA form, the CDR3 reads TGCAGTGCTGGAGAAGAGCAGTTCTTC.